These 25 T cell receptor beta chains were sequenced from one sample in a study of cytomegalovirus exposure and HLA in healthy donors. With 60 Vbeta and 13 Jbeta primers, the PCR was carried out. Sequencing was performed with immunoSEQ multiplex PCR; in TCRdb, only in-frame clones are kept and a portion is missing. The sample shows around 130,000 clones, roughly four fifths of them seen only once. Sequenced input: PBMCs. These receptors were taken from a male donor in good health and CMV-seropositive.

The chain joins TRBV11-2 to TRBJ1-6, with D hard to call. V was clipped by 6 bases and J by 1 base, with 13 bases between them. Germline V gene data show CDR1 as SGHAT and CDR2 as FQNNGV. The CDR3 length is 16 residues. CDR3 in DNA: TGTGCCAGCAGTTCGGGATTTGGGTCCTATAATTCACCCCTCCACTTT. It translates to CASSSGFGSYNSPLHF.

J is TRBJ2-6 and V is TRBV27; TRBD1 is a possible D gene (5 bases). This CDR3 contains 16 residues. The germline gives CDR1 MNHEY, CDR2 SMNVEV (reference sequence). V lost 3 bases to trimming and J lost 4 bases, with 13 bases between them. The CDR3 loop reads CASSLIQGPGANVLTF. In nucleotides, the CDR3 is TGTGCCAGCAGTTTGATCCAGGGCCCCGGGGCCAACGTCCTGACTTTC.

This clone was observed once. V usage is TRBV6-5 and J usage is TRBJ2-7, with D perhaps TRBD2 (6 bases). This CDR3 comprises 14 residues. The germline V gene encodes CDR1 MNHEY and CDR2 SVGAGI. V was trimmed by 2 bases and J by 5 bases, leaving 13 bases between them. CDR3: CASSYRGGNNEQYF. Written as DNA, the CDR3 is TGTGCCAGCAGTTACAGGGGAGGAAACAACGAGCAGTACTTC.

The rearrangement uses TRBV10-3 and TRBJ2-2; 8 bases line up with TRBD2. With V trimmed by 6 bases and J by 3 bases, 9 bases remained unmatched. The CDR3 consists of 16 residues. Germline-derived CDR1 and CDR2 are ENHRY and SYGVKD. The CDR3 region has the DNA TGTGCCATCAGGAACCAAGCGGGAGCGGACACCGGGGAGCTGTTTTTT. It codes for CAIRNQAGADTGELFF.

V is TRBV7-6 and J is TRBJ2-3, with D perhaps TRBD1 (5 bases). CDR1 is SGHVS and CDR2 is FNYEAQ in the germline V gene. The CDR3 is 16 residues long. The V and J ends lost 5 bases and 0 bases respectively, with 15 bases between them. CDR3 in amino acids: CASSQGAARSTDTQYF. As DNA, the CDR3 is TGTGCCAGCAGCCAAGGGGCGGCCCGGAGCACAGATACGCAGTATTTT.

The chain is built from TRBV27 and TRBJ2-7; TRBD2 is a possible D gene (5 bases). Per germline, CDR1 MNHEY and CDR2 SMNVEV (reference sequence). The V gene lost 4 bases and the J gene lost 1 base, with 11 bases spanning the gap. CDR3 size: 14 residues. Here the CDR3 reads CASSSLEASYEQYF. Here the CDR3 DNA reads TGTGCCAGCAGTTCCCTGGAGGCTTCCTACGAGCAGTACTTC.

The chain combines TRBV9 with TRBJ1-1, with a tentative D call TRBD1 (5 bases). The CDR3 extends over 14 amino acids. V was cut by 6 bases and J by 0 bases, with 12 bases left in between. Germline loops: CDR1 SGDLS, CDR2 YYNGEE. CDR3: CASTQGGMNTEAFF. The CDR3 DNA sequence: TGTGCCAGCACCCAGGGAGGCATGAACACTGAAGCTTTCTTT.

The rearrangement joins TRBV29-1 to TRBJ1-1; D is possibly TRBD1 (5 bases). V was cut by 0 bases and J by 3 bases, with 14 bases left in between. The CDR3 has 15 residues. The germline CDR1 and CDR2 sequences are SQVTM and ANQGSEA. This chain's CDR3 is CSVEEAGGGDTEAFF. CDR3 sequence (DNA): TGCAGCGTTGAAGAGGCCGGAGGAGGGGACACTGAAGCTTTCTTT.

The chain couples TRBV28 to TRBJ1-5; 9 bases agree with TRBD1. This CDR3 has 15 amino acids. Germline assignment: CDR1 MDHEN and CDR2 SYDVKM. V was clipped by 4 bases and J by 6 bases; unmatched bases: 7. The CDR3 nucleotides read TGTGCCAGCAGTTGGGACAGGGAAGGCTCTCAGCCCCAGCATTTT. It encodes CASSWDREGSQPQHF.

The rearrangement uses TRBV7-9 and TRBJ2-1; a weak D match, TRBD1 (6 bases). CDR1 is SEHNR and CDR2 is FQNEAQ in the germline V gene (reference sequence). V lost 5 bases and J lost 1, with 12 bases in between. This CDR3 spans 15 amino acids. The CDR3, as DNA: TGTGCCAGCAGCGGCCCAGGGGCGTCCTACAATGAGCAGTTCTTC. Translating it yields CASSGPGASYNEQFF.

In nucleotides, the CDR3 is TGTGCCAGCAGCGGACTCGGGAGGCCTAGGGGGGATTTCGCTTATGGCTACACCTTC. It is translated as CASSGLGRPRGDFAYGYTF. This sequence joins TRBV9 and TRBJ1-2, with D perhaps TRBD1 (6 bases). CDR1 and CDR2 from the germline V gene are SGDLS and YYNGEE. Between the trimmed V and J ends, which lost 3 bases and 5 bases, there was a span of 29 bases. The CDR3 runs 19 residues.

This clone was recorded once. The gene calls are TRBV4-3 and TRBJ2-3; no reliable D call. This CDR3 has 14 residues. Germline V gives CDR1 LGHNA, CDR2 YSLEER. V lost 0 bases to trimming and J lost 0 bases, with 4 bases between them. The CDR3 DNA reads as TGCGCCAGCAGCCAAGATCCTAGCACAGATACGCAGTATTTT. This sequence encodes CASSQDPSTDTQYF.

The chain combines TRBV27 with TRBJ2-5, with D tentatively TRBD1 (6 bases). The J call is uncertain, as TRBJ2-7 better fits the DNA end. The CDR3 is made up of 14 amino acids. Germline CDR1 MNHEY, CDR2 SMNVEV (reference sequence). The CDR3 nucleotides are TGTGCCAGCAGTTTAGTTCAGGGGCTCTACGAGCAGTACTTC. Its protein is CASSLVQGLYEQYF.

This sequence joins TRBV18 and TRBJ1-4; possibly TRBD1 for D (6 bases). CDR1 and CDR2 (germline): KGHSH, LQKENI. Deletions cut 1 base from V and 6 bases from J, with 15 bases between. The CDR3 is 16 residues long. CDR3 protein: CASSPRADSRYEKLFF. The DNA of the CDR3 is TGTGCCAGCTCACCACGTGCGGACAGCCGATATGAAAAACTGTTTTTT.

This clone was detected only a few times. The junction differs from germline at one of its ends, possibly a read error. The V gene is TRBV2, the J gene TRBJ1-1; D uncertain. The length of the CDR3 is 14 residues. The germline V gene has CDR1 SNHLY and CDR2 FYNNEI. The CDR3 region is CASSVGGRNTEASF. The CDR3 bases are TGTGCCAGCAGTGTGGGAGGGCGGAACACTGAAGCTTCCTTT.

The chain carries TRBV30 and TRBJ1-1, with 7 positions matching TRBD1. The CDR3 is 14 residues long. The ends lost 0 bases at V and 3 bases at J; junction bases unmatched: 4. Per the germline V gene, CDR1 is GTSNPN and CDR2 is SVGIG (reference sequence). The CDR3 region is CAWSVKGAHTEAFF. Here the CDR3 DNA reads TGTGCCTGGAGTGTCAAGGGGGCCCACACTGAAGCTTTCTTT.

The genes are TRBV28 and TRBJ2-7, with 13 positions matching TRBD2. The V gene's germline CDR1 is MDHEN and CDR2 SYDVKM. V lost 6 bases and J lost 7; bases outside the gene matches: 6. The CDR3 has 14 residues. CDR3 loop: CASRTSGRGGEQYF. CDR3 sequence (DNA): TGTGCCAGCAGAACTAGCGGGAGGGGCGGGGAGCAGTACTTC. The complete variable domain, with remaining parts taken from reference TRBV28 and TRBJ2-7, reads DVKVTQSSRYLVKRTGEKVFLECVQDMDHENMFWYRQDPGLGLRLIYFSYDVKMKEKGDIPEGYSVSREKKERFSLILESASTNQTSMYLCASRTSGRGGEQYFGPGTRLTVT.

The genes are TRBV5-5 and TRBJ2-3, with D hard to call. V lost 2 bases and J 0 bases, leaving 4 bases between the germline ends. The CDR3 extends over 13 amino acids. Germline values: CDR1 SGHKS, CDR2 YYEKEE (reference sequence). CDR3 in amino acids: CASSFQSTDTQYF. CDR3 bases: TGTGCCAGCAGCTTTCAGAGCACAGATACGCAGTATTTT.

This chain uses TRBV2 with TRBJ2-1; 7 nucleotides align to TRBD2. Trimming took 7 bases from V and 4 from J; bases not matched to a gene: 7. CDR3 length equals 14 residues. CDR1 is SNHLY and CDR2 is FYNNEI in the germline V gene. The chain's CDR3 is CASKSGLGYNEQFF. CDR3 DNA sequence: TGTGCCAGCAAGTCAGGACTAGGGTACAATGAGCAGTTCTTC. The full variable domain, in which reference TRBV2 and TRBJ2-1 provide the parts outside the CDR3, is EPEVTQTPSHQVTQMGQEVILRCVPISNHLYFYWYRQILGQKVEFLVSFYNNEISEKSEIFDDQFSVERPDGSNFTLKIRSTKLEDSAMYFCASKSGLGYNEQFFGPGTRLTVL.

The chain employs TRBV6-6 and TRBJ2-7, with TRBD2 as a possible D gene (6 bases). The CDR3 contains 15 residues. Trimming removed 7 bases from V and 4 bases from J, with 20 bases in between. Germline CDR1 reads MNHNY; CDR2 reads SVGAGI (reference sequence). The CDR3 nucleotides read TGTGCCAGCATCGACCTCCGGGGGAGTGGTTACGAGCAGTACTTC. As protein: CASIDLRGSGYEQYF.

In this sample, this clone turned up a few times. The V and J genes are TRBV11-1 and TRBJ2-1; D gene unclear. CDR1 SGHAT and CDR2 FQDESV come from the germline V gene (reference sequence). Trimming removed 0 bases at V and 2 bases at J, with 14 bases between. The CDR3 spans 17 residues. CDR3 in DNA: TGTGCCAGCAGCTTAGCTCCGGCTTCGAGGCCCTACAATGAGCAGTTCTTC. It translates to CASSLAPASRPYNEQFF.

The chain joins TRBV28 to TRBJ2-1; 8 bases match TRBD2. The length of the CDR3 is 17 residues. The V gene end was trimmed by 2 bases and the J gene end by 0 bases; junction bases not matched to a gene: 6. Germline V gene sequence: CDR1 MDHEN, CDR2 SYDVKM. The CDR3 region is CASSLTAGGRSYNEQFF. The CDR3 coding sequence is TGTGCCAGCAGTTTAACGGCGGGAGGCCGCTCCTACAATGAGCAGTTCTTC.

This clone was detected once. The identical CDR3 is also encoded by other nucleotide sequences in the sample. This chain joins TRBV4-3 and TRBJ2-7; tentatively, D is TRBD2 (6 bases). Germline V gene sequence: CDR1 LGHNA, CDR2 YSLEER. The CDR3 totals 14 residues. The germline V and J ends were trimmed by 6 bases and 1 base, with 13 bases remaining between them. The CDR3 spells CASSRGTASYEQYF. The DNA for the CDR3 is TGCGCCAGCAGTCGCGGGACTGCTTCCTACGAGCAGTACTTC.

This rearrangement joins TRBV10-3 to TRBJ1-5, with 7 positions matching TRBD1. Germline V gives CDR1 ENHRY, CDR2 SYGVKD. The CDR3 has 16 amino acids. The V gene end was trimmed by 2 bases and the J gene end by 8 bases; junction bases not matched to a gene: 12. The CDR3 is CAISEKISDRAEPQHF. CDR3 coding DNA: TGTGCCATCAGTGAGAAGATATCTGACAGGGCTGAGCCCCAGCATTTT.

This chain uses TRBV7-2 with TRBJ2-1, with TRBD1 matching over 11 bases. Germline V CDR1 and CDR2: SGHTA, FQGNSA. V lost 5 bases to trimming and J lost 15 bases; unmatched junction nucleotides: 6. This CDR3 has 12 residues. The CDR3 region is CASSDAGTGGFF. The CDR3 DNA is TGTGCCAGCAGCGATGCGGGGACAGGGGGGTTCTTC.